In this sample, the clone carrying this TCR beta chain turned up a few times. Its cognate antigen is unknown. The germline V gene has CDR1 LNHDA and CDR2 SQIVND (reference sequence). The V gene lost 6 bases and the J gene lost 10 bases, with 19 bases spanning the gap. The CDR3 runs 14 residues. The sample comes from a study of vaccination effects on CD4 cells after COVID-19. Across the whole study: The post-vaccine samples were taken, at the median, 72 days after the second dose. Study-wide results and limits: Clones of infection and vaccine origin contracted markedly late after vaccination.

TCRdb keeps only in-frame clones here, not all; method: immunoSEQ multiplex PCR. The table includes 30,000 to 45,000 clones, just under 85% detected once. Within the ViraFEST assay, antigen-specific CD4+ T cells underwent expansion with viral peptide pools prior to sequencing. Following culture for roughly 10 days, CD4+ T cells were isolated. Two doses of BNT162b2 or mRNA-1273 vaccine were administered to participants. In culture with approximately 9.5 IU/ml IL-2 and about 9.7 ug/ml peptides, PBMC were grown at a few million per well. Half-medium exchanges with IL-2 medium took place on days 3 and 7.

This chain links TRBV19 with TRBJ2-1, with a tentative D call TRBD2 (5 bases). The sample in question was CD4+ T cells from PBMCs cultured with HCoV-NL63 spike peptides, obtained after COVID-19 vaccination. This receptor was taken from a human donor who received a COVID-19 vaccine. Some clones in this sample may be carry-over from other donors' samples. The CDR3, as DNA: TGTGCCAGTAGAGAGCGGCGGTCGGCCCAGGAGCAGTTCTTC. The encoded protein is CASRERRSAQEQFF.